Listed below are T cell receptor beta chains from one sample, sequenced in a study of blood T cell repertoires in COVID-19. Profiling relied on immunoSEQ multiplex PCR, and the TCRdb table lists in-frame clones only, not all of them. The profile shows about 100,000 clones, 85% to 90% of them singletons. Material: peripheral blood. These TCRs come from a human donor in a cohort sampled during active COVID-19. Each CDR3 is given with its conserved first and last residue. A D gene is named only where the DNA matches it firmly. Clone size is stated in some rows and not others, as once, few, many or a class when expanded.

CDR3: CASSKRDYGYTF; DNA: TGTGCCAGCAGTAAGCGGGACTATGGCTACACCTTC; V: TRBV25-1; size: .; J: TRBJ1-2; D: .
CDR3: CSAQGQLNTEAFF; DNA: TGCAGCGCCCAGGGACAGCTGAACACTGAAGCTTTCTTT; V: TRBV29-1; size: .; J: TRBJ1-1; D: TRBD1
CDR3: CASSEDQGAVQPQHF; DNA: TGTGCCAGCAGTGAAGACCAGGGGGCCGTTCAGCCCCAGCATTTT; V: TRBV2; size: .; J: TRBJ1-5; D: TRBD1
CDR3: CASSLDPWGGWGTDTQYF; DNA: TGTGCCAGCAGCTTAGATCCGTGGGGGGGATGGGGCACAGATACGCAGTATTTT; V: TRBV11-3; size: .; J: TRBJ2-3; D: TRBD2
CDR3: CASSLVLAGPTDTQYF; DNA: TGTGCCAGCAGCTTAGTGTTAGCGGGACCCACAGATACGCAGTATTTT; V: TRBV7-2; size: .; J: TRBJ2-3; D: TRBD2
CDR3: CATSPRGNTGELFF; DNA: TGTGCCACCAGTCCCAGGGGGAACACCGGGGAGCTGTTTTTT; V: TRBV24-1; size: .; J: TRBJ2-2; D: .
CDR3: CASSPASKRTDTQYF; DNA: TGTGCCAGCTCACCAGCGTCTAAACGCACAGATACGCAGTATTTT; V: TRBV18; size: .; J: TRBJ2-3; D: .
CDR3: CAIYTDSYGYTF; DNA: TGTGCCATCTATACCGACAGCTATGGCTACACCTTC; V: TRBV18; size: few; J: TRBJ1-2; D: .
CDR3: CASSAQDRGSYGYTF; DNA: TGTGCCAGCAGCGCGCAGGACAGGGGAAGTTATGGCTACACCTTC; V: TRBV9; size: .; J: TRBJ1-2; D: TRBD1
CDR3: CASSEAAGLGNEQYF; DNA: TGTGCCAGCAGTGAAGCGGCGGGACTAGGGAACGAGCAGTACTTC; V: TRBV2; size: once; J: TRBJ2-7; D: TRBD2
CDR3: CASGTSGRETQYF; DNA: TGTGCCAGTGGGACTAGCGGGCGGGAGACCCAGTACTTC; V: TRBV12-3/TRBV12-4; size: .; J: TRBJ2-5; D: TRBD2
CDR3: CASSLSRVAQYGYTF; DNA: TGTGCCAGCAGTTTGTCCAGGGTGGCCCAATATGGCTACACCTTC; V: TRBV27; size: .; J: TRBJ1-2; D: .
CDR3: CASSSGTGNTIYF; DNA: TGTGCCAGCAGTTCAGGGACTGGAAACACCATATATTTT; V: TRBV6-4; size: .; J: TRBJ1-3; D: .
CDR3: CASSRTGGETQYF; DNA: TGTGCCAGCAGCCGAACAGGGGGAGAGACCCAGTACTTC; V: TRBV11-3; size: .; J: TRBJ2-5; D: TRBD1
CDR3: CASSLVGRGNSPLHF; DNA: TGTGCCAGCAGTTTAGTGGGTAGGGGAAATTCACCCCTCCACTTT; V: TRBV27; size: .; J: TRBJ1-6; D: .
CDR3: CSARGWVVTDTQYF; DNA: TGCAGCGCCCGGGGGTGGGTCGTCACAGATACGCAGTATTTT; V: TRBV29-1; size: .; J: TRBJ2-3; D: .
CDR3: CASSFVGIRQETQYF; DNA: TGTGCCAGCAGTTTTGTGGGCATCCGACAAGAGACCCAGTACTTC; V: TRBV28; size: .; J: TRBJ2-5; D: .
CDR3: CASSWTGGSSYNSPLHF; DNA: TGTGCCAGCAGCTGGACAGGGGGGAGCTCCTATAATTCACCCCTCCACTTT; V: TRBV7-8; size: .; J: TRBJ1-6; D: TRBD1
CDR3: CTSSYRQGSEQFF; DNA: TGCACCAGCAGTTACCGACAGGGCAGTGAGCAGTTCTTC; V: TRBV1; size: .; J: TRBJ2-1; D: .
CDR3: CASSQGEASAGELFF; DNA: TGTGCCAGCAGCCAAGGGGAGGCGAGCGCCGGGGAGCTGTTTTTT; V: TRBV3-1/TRBV3-2; size: few; J: TRBJ2-2; D: .
CDR3: CASSQGVRGPSTDTQYF; DNA: TGTGCCAGCAGCCAGGGCGTGCGGGGGCCTTCCACAGATACGCAGTATTTT; V: TRBV3-1/TRBV3-2; size: .; J: TRBJ2-3; D: .
CDR3: CASSLRVEAYGYTF; DNA: TGTGCCAGCAGCTTACGGGTTGAGGCCTATGGCTACACCTTC; V: TRBV7-9; size: .; J: TRBJ1-2; D: .
CDR3: CASSGGEDVGQPQHF; DNA: TGTGCCAGCTCCGGAGGGGAAGATGTCGGTCAGCCCCAGCATTTT; V: TRBV21-1; size: once; J: TRBJ1-5; D: .
CDR3: CASSSSGGNTGELFF; DNA: TGTGCCAGCAGCTCTAGCGGGGGGAACACCGGGGAGCTGTTTTTT; V: TRBV7-2; size: .; J: TRBJ2-2; D: TRBD2
CDR3: CASSQRDLGKNIQYF; DNA: TGTGCCAGCAGCCAGCGGGATCTAGGCAAAAACATTCAGTACTTC; V: TRBV5-4; size: .; J: TRBJ2-4; D: TRBD2
CDR3: CASRTRDQETQYF; DNA: TGCGCCAGCAGGACGCGGGACCAAGAGACCCAGTACTTC; V: TRBV5-1; size: .; J: TRBJ2-5; D: .
CDR3: CASSTQGAAETQYF; DNA: TGTGCCAGCAGCACACAGGGGGCAGCTGAGACCCAGTACTTC; V: TRBV7-2; size: .; J: TRBJ2-5; D: TRBD1
CDR3: CAWSLRYEQYF; DNA: TGTGCCTGGAGTCTCAGGTACGAGCAGTACTTC; V: TRBV30; size: few; J: TRBJ2-7; D: .
CDR3: CASSQDLRYSNQPQHF; DNA: TGCGCCAGCAGCCAAGATCTACGGTATAGCAATCAGCCCCAGCATTTT; V: TRBV4-3; size: .; J: TRBJ1-5; D: .
CDR3: CASSPPGRVPYEQYF; DNA: TGTGCCAGCTCACCACCAGGGAGGGTACCCTACGAGCAGTACTTC; V: TRBV18; size: .; J: TRBJ2-7; D: TRBD2
CDR3: CASRGQVFSGNTIYF; DNA: TGTGCCAGCAGAGGACAGGTCTTCTCTGGAAACACCATATATTTT; V: TRBV6-5; size: .; J: TRBJ1-3; D: TRBD1
CDR3: CASSLRTQARNTEAFF; DNA: TGTGCCAGCAGCCTCAGAACACAGGCTCGAAACACTGAAGCTTTCTTT; V: TRBV3-1/TRBV3-2; size: .; J: TRBJ1-1; D: .
CDR3: CASSLGASGGNEQFF; DNA: TGTGCCAGCAGCCTTGGCGCTAGCGGGGGTAATGAGCAGTTCTTC; V: TRBV27; size: .; J: TRBJ2-1; D: TRBD2
CDR3: CAWRAPGQANTGELFF; DNA: TGTGCCTGGAGAGCACCGGGACAAGCGAACACCGGGGAGCTGTTTTTT; V: TRBV30; size: few; J: TRBJ2-2; D: .
CDR3: CASSETSGRGEQFF; DNA: TGTGCCAGCAGTGAGACTAGCGGGAGGGGTGAGCAGTTCTTC; V: TRBV2; size: .; J: TRBJ2-1; D: TRBD2
CDR3: CASSGGPGSFEKLFF; DNA: TGTGCCAGCAGCGGTGGGCCAGGGTCTTTCGAAAAACTGTTTTTT; V: TRBV5-6; size: .; J: TRBJ1-4; D: .
CDR3: CASRDSYEQYF; DNA: TGTGCCAGCCGGGACTCCTACGAGCAGTACTTC; V: TRBV27; size: .; J: TRBJ2-7; D: .
CDR3: CASRGTGSYNEQFF; DNA: TGTGCCAGCAGAGGGACAGGCTCCTACAATGAGCAGTTCTTC; V: TRBV6-6; size: .; J: TRBJ2-1; D: TRBD1
CDR3: CASSGQEANYGYTF; DNA: TGTGCCAGCTCAGGACAGGAGGCTAACTATGGCTACACCTTC; V: TRBV18; size: .; J: TRBJ1-2; D: TRBD1
CDR3: CASSLSADTEAFF; DNA: TGTGCCAGCAGCTTATCGGCGGACACTGAAGCTTTCTTT; V: TRBV7-7; size: .; J: TRBJ1-1; D: .
CDR3: CASSLYTGSGNTIYF; DNA: TGTGCCAGCAGCTTATATACGGGCTCTGGAAACACCATATATTTT; V: TRBV7-2; size: .; J: TRBJ1-3; D: .
CDR3: CASSSPSPGTRYGYTF; DNA: TGTGCCAGTAGTTCCCCCTCCCCGGGTACTAGATATGGCTACACCTTC; V: TRBV19; size: .; J: TRBJ1-2; D: .
CDR3: CASRNQGGSYGYTF; DNA: TGTGCCAGCAGGAATCAGGGAGGAAGCTATGGCTACACCTTC; V: TRBV5-4; size: .; J: TRBJ1-2; D: .
CDR3: CASSQQTYEQYF; DNA: TGTGCCAGCAGCCAGCAGACCTACGAGCAGTACTTC; V: TRBV3-1/TRBV3-2; size: .; J: TRBJ2-7; D: .
CDR3: CASTKDSNTEAFF; DNA: TGTGCCAGCACCAAGGACAGTAACACTGAAGCTTTCTTT; V: TRBV7-6; size: .; J: TRBJ1-1; D: .